Shown below are 11 T cell receptor beta chains from a single sample sequenced in a study of T cells in localized non-small cell lung cancer. Assay used: immunoSEQ multiplex PCR; TCRdb lists only in-frame clones, some missing. This table has 30,000 or so clones, approximately 88% appearing once. The source was peripheral blood mononuclear cells, collected before any cancer treatment. Receptors originate from a woman aged 40-70 years with stage III lung adenocarcinoma.

The chain employs TRBV6-8 and TRBJ2-5; no firm D call. The DNA end is more similar to TRBJ2-7, so the J call may be wrong. CDR3 size: 11 residues. The V gene's germline CDR1 is MNHGY and CDR2 SAAAGT. Written as DNA, the CDR3 is TGTGCCAGCAGTCATACCTACGAGCAGTACTTC. Its translation is CASSHTYEQYF.

The chain recombines TRBV6-4 with TRBJ2-1; 9 nucleotides line up with TRBD2. J was trimmed by 6 bases and V by 5 bases; bases with no gene match: 8. Germline V gene data show CDR1 as MRHNA and CDR2 as SNTAGT. The CDR3 has 15 residues. The chain's CDR3 is CASSRAGGEGNEQFF. DNA for the CDR3: TGTGCCAGCAGTAGAGCGGGAGGAGAGGGCAATGAGCAGTTCTTC.

The gene calls are TRBV6-6 and TRBJ1-2, with TRBD1 matching over 8 bases. Germline V CDR1 and CDR2: MNHNY, SVGAGI (reference sequence). The CDR3 is made up of 14 amino acids. V lost 6 bases and J lost 4; bases outside the gene matches: 7. CDR3 region: CASRTGEAGYGYTF. CDR3 coding DNA: TGTGCCAGCAGGACAGGGGAGGCGGGCTATGGCTACACCTTC.

This rearrangement joins TRBV7-9 to TRBJ2-3; the D call may be TRBD1 or TRBD2 (5 bases each). V shed 7 bases and J shed 2 bases, with 13 bases lying between them. The CDR3 sequence is 14 residues long. CDR1 is SEHNR, CDR2 FQNEAQ, per germline (reference sequence). The CDR3 reads CASTPGRNTDTQYF. Written as DNA, the CDR3 is TGTGCCAGCACCCCGGGACGGAACACAGATACGCAGTATTTT.

Concerning this clone itself: Its ends do not fully match the called genes, so a read error is possible. The chain recombines TRBV7-7 with TRBJ2-5; the match to TRBD1 covers 8 bases. CDR3 size: 14 residues. CDR1 is SSHAT, CDR2 FNYEAQ, per germline (reference sequence). The CDR3 DNA reads as TGTGCTAGCAGCCGAGGACAGGGTGCAGAGACCCAGTACTTC. Residues: CASSRGQGAETQYF.

This clone occurred once. The chain recombines TRBV27 with TRBJ2-7, with TRBD1 matching over 7 bases. CDR1 is MNHEY and CDR2 is SMNVEV in the germline V gene (reference sequence). V shed 5 bases, J shed 1 base, and the junction held 5 bases outside the gene matches. CDR3 length: 14 residues. This CDR3 reads CASSLDRDSYEQYF. CDR3 coding DNA: TGTGCCAGCAGTCTCGACAGGGATTCCTACGAGCAGTACTTC.

This clone has a single count. This sequence joins TRBV28 and TRBJ1-2; TRBD1 matches 7 bases. The V gene's germline CDR1 is MDHEN and CDR2 SYDVKM. The CDR3 is made up of 14 amino acids. Trimming at V came to 3 bases and at J to 2 bases, leaving 3 bases not matched to a gene. The CDR3 region has the DNA TGTGCCAGCAGTTTGGGGACAGAGAACTATGGCTACACCTTC. Amino acid sequence: CASSLGTENYGYTF.

The chain has TRBV7-2 and TRBJ1-5; D is unresolved. The CDR3 loop spans 13 amino acids. The ends were cut back, 3 bases at V and 4 bases at J, with 7 bases in the middle. The germline CDR1 and CDR2 sequences are SGHTA and FQGNSA. CDR3 amino acids: CASSFLGNQPQHF. DNA for the CDR3: TGTGCCAGCAGCTTCTTGGGGAATCAGCCCCAGCATTTT.

The chain combines TRBV10-3 with TRBJ1-2, with D uncertain. Germline lookup yields CDR1 ENHRY and CDR2 SYGVKD. The V gene lost 2 bases and the J gene lost 4 bases, with 5 bases spanning the gap. The CDR3 extends over 12 amino acids. CDR3 residues: CAISESPYGYTF. The CDR3 DNA reads as TGTGCCATCAGTGAGAGTCCCTATGGCTACACCTTC.

This sequence joins TRBV14 and TRBJ2-3; D gene uncertain. Trimming took off 0 bases at V and 8 bases at J, with 6 bases between the two ends. The CDR3 is 12 amino acids. Germline lookup yields CDR1 SGHDN and CDR2 FVKESK. This chain's CDR3 is CASSQEFITQYF. The CDR3 DNA follows: TGTGCCAGCAGCCAAGAGTTCATTACGCAGTATTTT.

Remarks on this clone: The junction differs from germline at one of its ends, possibly a read error. The CDR3 here is CASSSPPQETQYF. In DNA form, the CDR3 reads TGTGCCAGCAGTTCACCTCCCCAAGAGACCCAATACTTC. The chain recombines TRBV6-5 with TRBJ2-5; no definite D call. This CDR3 comprises 13 residues. The germline CDR1 and CDR2 sequences are MNHEY and SVGAGI.